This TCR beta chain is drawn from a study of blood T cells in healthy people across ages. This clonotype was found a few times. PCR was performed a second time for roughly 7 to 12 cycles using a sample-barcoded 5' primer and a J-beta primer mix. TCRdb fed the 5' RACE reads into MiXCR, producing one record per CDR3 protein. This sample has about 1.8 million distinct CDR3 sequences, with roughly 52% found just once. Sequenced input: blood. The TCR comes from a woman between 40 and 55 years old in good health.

The CDR3 spells CASSPGGTSGQETQYF. CDR3 bases: TGCGCCAGCAGCCCAGGTGGGACTAGCGGTCAAGAGACCCAGTACTTC. The gene calls are TRBV5-1 and TRBJ2-5; 11 nucleotides align to TRBD2. Trimming at V came to 4 bases and at J to 2 bases, leaving 7 bases not matched to a gene. The CDR3 contains 16 residues. The germline V gene has CDR1 SGHRS and CDR2 YFSETQ.